This T cell receptor beta chain was recovered during a study of PD-1 blockade in classical Hodgkin lymphoma. Brentuximab vedotin exposure varied, and every patient relapsed after autologous stem cell transplantation. Sequencing used immunoSEQ multiplex PCR; TCRdb keeps in-frame clones, though not all of them. The data hold approximately 14,000 clones, with over 70% observed a single time. Overall study findings and caveats: Lower baseline TCR diversity marked trial partial responders and progressors.

Trimming removed 11 bases from V and 1 base from J, with 12 bases in between. The CDR3 is 13 amino acids. CDR1 is SNHLY, CDR2 FYNNEI, per germline. Concerning this clone: The antigen is unknown.

The chain recombines TRBV2 with TRBJ1-5; a weak D match, TRBD1 (5 bases). This clonotype was obtained from a human donor with classical Hodgkin lymphoma. The source was peripheral blood mononuclear cells (PBMCs), collected before the second cycle of nivolumab. CDR3 coding DNA: TGTGCCGCCAACCGGGACAGCAATCAGCCCCAGCATTTT. It yields the protein CAANRDSNQPQHF.